This is a list of T cell receptor beta chains from one sample in a study of shared clonotypes between healthy human individuals. The repertoire was sequenced with immunoSEQ multiplex PCR; TCRdb's copy has only in-frame clones and lacks some. In the table there are some 2,400,000 clones, approximately 96% of which are singletons. Sequences were obtained from naive CD4+ T cells sorted from blood. Receptors were obtained from a man aged 18 to 30 in good health. Both conserved end residues are part of each CDR3. D genes are given only for firm matches. A clone size is listed for some rows: how often the clone was seen (once, few, many), or a class if it is expanded.

V	size	J	D	DNA	CDR3
TRBV5-1	NA	TRBJ1-2	TRBD1	TGCGCCAGCAGCCAGGGGGATAAAGGCTACACCTTC	CASSQGDKGYTF
TRBV5-1	once	TRBJ2-2	TRBD2	TGCGCCAGCAGCTTGGGACTAGCGGGAGTAGGAACCGGGGAGCTGTTTTTT	CASSLGLAGVGTGELFF
TRBV28	NA	TRBJ1-2	NA	TGTGCCACCCATACCGGGGGTGGCTACACCTTC	CATHTGGGYTF
TRBV7-7	NA	TRBJ2-1	TRBD2	TGTGCTAGCAGTCCGGGGACTAGCGTGGATGAGCAGTTCTTC	CASSPGTSVDEQFF
TRBV19	once	TRBJ2-5	NA	TGTGCCAGTAGTGGTCAGAAGCTCGGGGAGACCCAGTACTTC	CASSGQKLGETQYF
TRBV6-5	NA	TRBJ1-2	NA	TGTGCCAGCACCCGGAGGGGGGACTATGGCTACACCTTC	CASTRRGDYGYTF
TRBV7-9	NA	TRBJ1-1	TRBD1	TGTGCCAGCAGCTTCCCGACAGGGACGAACACTGAAGCTTTCTTT	CASSFPTGTNTEAFF
TRBV19	NA	TRBJ2-1	NA	TGTGCCAGTAGTATAGGGGGCGGTCGCAATGAGCAGTTCTTC	CASSIGGGRNEQFF
TRBV6-1	NA	TRBJ1-1	NA	TGTGCCAGCAGTGTTTCGACAGGGAACACTGAAGCTTTCTTT	CASSVSTGNTEAFF
TRBV4-3	NA	TRBJ2-2	NA	TGCGCCAGCAGCCAACTTACCGGGGCCCGGGAGCTGTTTTTT	CASSQLTGARELFF
TRBV28	NA	TRBJ1-2	NA	TGTGCCAGCAGTAGCTATGGCTACACCTTC	CASSSYGYTF
TRBV7-9	NA	TRBJ2-3	TRBD2	TGTGCCAGCAGCCCCGGGACTAGCGGGAGGGGGACCACAGATACGCAGTATTTT	CASSPGTSGRGTTDTQYF
TRBV6-5	NA	TRBJ1-2	TRBD1	TGTGCCAGCAGTCGCGGACAGGGGGCGCTTGGCTACACCTTC	CASSRGQGALGYTF
TRBV27	NA	TRBJ1-1	NA	TGTGCCAGCAGTTTGACACTGAACACTGAAGCTTTCTTT	CASSLTLNTEAFF
TRBV5-5	NA	TRBJ1-6	NA	TGTGCCAGCAGCTTGCAGGGGAGATCACCCCTCCACTTT	CASSLQGRSPLHF
TRBV11-2	NA	TRBJ1-6	NA	TGTGCCAGCAGCCAGAATTCACCCCTCCACTTT	CASSQNSPLHF
TRBV6-5	NA	TRBJ2-7	TRBD1	TGTGCCAGCAGCCGGGACAGCTACGAGCAGTACTTC	CASSRDSYEQYF